This TCR beta chain emerged from a study of patients and donors after allogeneic stem cell transplantation. The CDR3 spans 15 residues. CDR1 and CDR2 (germline): MGHDK, SYGVNS. Trimming removed 2 bases from V and 5 bases from J, with 15 bases in between. A single record per CDR3 protein comes from TCRdb applying MiXCR to the RT-PCR reads. The table includes more than 850,000 distinct CDR3 sequences, about a sixth detected once. The sequence was obtained from a human donor who was either an allogeneic HSCT recipient or a stem cell or donor lymphocyte infusion donor (not recorded which). It is not recorded whose cells these are; they may come from a transplant donor. The chain links TRBV25-1 to TRBJ1-2; possible D gene TRBD1, 5 bases. Material for sequencing was blood, either unsorted or a sorted T cell fraction (not recorded which). CDR3 DNA: TGTGCCAGCAGTGAAGAGGGACGGGAAGATTATGGCTACACCTTC. Its translation: CASSEEGREDYGYTF.